This passage covers 6 T cell receptor beta chains from one sample sequenced in a study of T cell responses to AZD1222 COVID-19 vaccine. Assay: immunoSEQ multiplex PCR; the TCRdb copy retains only in-frame clones and omits some. The sample shows about 100,000 clones, about nine tenths of them seen only once. The starting material was peripheral blood, obtained on day 0 of AZD1222 vaccination. Receptors originate from an adult in good health.

V gene TRBV18 combines with J gene TRBJ1-1; D possibly corresponds to TRBD1 (6 bases). CDR1 is KGHSH and CDR2 is LQKENI in the germline V gene. The CDR3 sequence is 14 residues long. Deletions cut 5 bases from V and 6 bases from J, with 16 bases between. The CDR3 spells CASSTRGLVSEAFF. CDR3 nucleotide sequence: TGTGCCAGCTCAACCCGGGGGCTAGTGTCTGAAGCTTTCTTT.

V is TRBV28 and J is TRBJ1-1; a weak D match, TRBD1 (6 bases). With 4 bases removed from V and 1 base from J, the gap between germline ends came to 13 bases. Per germline, CDR1 MDHEN and CDR2 SYDVKM. The CDR3 spans 15 residues. Here the CDR3 reads CASSSPRGPNTEAFF. CDR3 DNA: TGTGCCAGCAGTTCCCCCAGGGGACCGAACACTGAAGCTTTCTTT.

The chain couples TRBV10-3 to TRBJ1-2; D not certain. Deletions cut 10 bases from V and 3 bases from J, with 15 bases between. Germline V lookup: CDR1 ENHRY, CDR2 SYGVKD. This CDR3 region has 13 residues. The CDR3 DNA sequence: TGTGCCACCACCTCGGAGGCGGACTATGGCTACACCTTC. Translating gives CATTSEADYGYTF.

The J gene is TRBJ2-6, the V gene TRBV19; TRBD1 might be the D (5 bases). Germline loops: CDR1 LNHDA, CDR2 SQIVND (reference sequence). V gave up 6 bases and J gave up 1 base, with 13 bases separating them. The CDR3 loop spans 16 amino acids. The CDR3 DNA reads as TGTGCCAGTAGCCCCGGGCCAGGGTCTGGGGCCAACGTCCTGACTTTC. Translating gives CASSPGPGSGANVLTF.

The rearrangement joins TRBV28 to TRBJ2-7; D might be TRBD1 or TRBD2, each matching 5 bases. The CDR3 is 15 residues long. The germline gives CDR1 MDHEN, CDR2 SYDVKM. V dropped 5 bases and J dropped 4 bases, with 18 bases sitting between them. The CDR3 DNA sequence: TGTGCCAGCAGTCACCCCTTCCTAGGGACGTACGAGCAGTACTTC. Translated, it gives CASSHPFLGTYEQYF.

The chain uses TRBV7-3 and TRBJ2-7; no clear D gene. CDR3 length equals 14 residues. Trimming removed 5 bases from V and 5 bases from J, with 16 bases in between. CDR1 SGHTA and CDR2 FQGTGA come from the germline V gene. This CDR3 is CASSLIGPPDEQYF. DNA of the CDR3: TGTGCCAGCAGCCTCATAGGGCCGCCTGACGAGCAGTACTTC.